Each of the 10 T cell receptor beta chains below was sequenced from the same sample in a study of regulatory T cells in long-lasting Graves disease (dated by TCRdb to the early 2020s). The library was generated by multiplex PCR. These reads were obtained on an Illumina HiSeq 4000. To build TCR beta libraries, CDR3 regions were amplified by Arm-PCR using iRepertoire HTBI primers. The raw public data were reprocessed by TCRdb itself: fastp quality trimming at Q25, MiXCR clonotype calling, in-frame beta chains only. Identical CDR3 proteins give one entry, which carries the most common genes and DNA. This sample comprises just over 600,000 distinct CDR3 sequences, about 15% of them detected only once. The top ten clonotypes cover roughly 18% of the sample. Taken with the paper, the label for time point translates to: newly diagnosed GD, antithyroid drugs for less than 3 months. For both TCR sequencing and RNA sequencing, RNA was extracted from PBMCs in TRIzol.

These sequences were also reported in another study, on T cells in Graves' hyperthyroidism and ophthalmopathy.

Source: peripheral blood mononuclear cells (PBMCs), taken at new diagnosis, from a patient treated with antithyroid drugs. These receptors were obtained from a woman under 40 with Graves disease. Donor details come from another sample of the same person, matched by shared clones.

This clonotype was seen only a few times. The rearrangement joins TRBV24-1 to TRBJ2-4, with D perhaps matching TRBD2 (5 bases). V lost 3 bases and J 0 bases, leaving 11 bases between the germline ends. Germline V gene sequence: CDR1 KGHDR, CDR2 SFDVKD. CDR3 length equals 16 residues. In nucleotides, the CDR3 is TGTGCCACCAGTGATCGCGCGGCGGGAGCCAAAAACATTCAGTACTTC. This gives the protein CATSDRAAGAKNIQYF.

J is TRBJ2-5 and V is TRBV11-2; no clear D gene. V shed 3 bases and J shed 1 base, with 15 bases lying between them. The CDR3 totals 16 residues. CDR1 is SGHAT, CDR2 FQNNGV, per germline. CDR3 DNA: TGTGCCAGCAGCTTTTCATTTATAGGCAGCCAAGAGACCCAGTACTTC. Protein product: CASSFSFIGSQETQYF.

J is TRBJ1-2 and V is TRBV19, with 10 bases lining up with TRBD1. V lost 4 bases, J lost 7 bases, and 12 bases stayed unmatched. Germline V CDR1 and CDR2: LNHDA, SQIVND (reference sequence). The CDR3 extends over 16 amino acids. The CDR3 nucleotides are TGTGCCAGTAGTACCCCCCCCGACAGGGGGCTTTCTGGCTACACCTTC. Encoded protein: CASSTPPDRGLSGYTF.

This clonotype was counted at least ten times. The chain links TRBV27 to TRBJ2-7; D is possibly TRBD1 (6 bases). This CDR3 comprises 14 residues. CDR1 and CDR2 from the germline V gene are MNHEY and SMNVEV (reference sequence). Trimming removed 7 bases from V and 2 bases from J, with 15 bases in between. As DNA, the CDR3 is TGTGCCAGCATAATGAGGGGACACCCCTACGAGCAGTACTTC. The encoded protein is CASIMRGHPYEQYF.

This clonotype appeared many times. This chain uses TRBV6-2 or TRBV6-3 with TRBJ1-1, with D uncertain. CDR3 length: 13 residues. Trimming removed 3 bases from V and 11 bases from J, with 16 bases in between. Looked up from germline, CDR1 is MNHEY and CDR2 is SVGEGT. The CDR3 here is CASSYPGDRYAFF. CDR3 bases: TGTGCCAGCAGTTATCCGGGTGATAGGTACGCTTTCTTT.

Worth noting for this clonotype: A far more abundant clone sits one base away, making this likely a read error. This chain uses TRBV27 with TRBJ2-1; 7 nucleotides line up with TRBD2. This CDR3 has 16 residues. CDR1 and CDR2 from the germline V gene are MNHEY and SMNVEV (reference sequence). V was pared by 6 bases and J by 8 bases, with 16 bases of the junction left unmatched. The CDR3 spells CASSSLAGVRADEQFF. CDR3 in DNA: TGTGCCAGCAGCTCCCTGGCGGGAGTCAGGGCGGATGAGCAGTTCTTC.

This chain links TRBV4-1 with TRBJ2-1, with 7 bases fitting TRBD1. This CDR3 contains 16 residues. Per germline, CDR1 MGHRA and CDR2 YSYEKL. V lost 4 bases to trimming and J lost 5 bases; unmatched junction nucleotides: 11. The CDR3 DNA is TGCGCCAGCAGCCGCTACGACAGGGCCATCGACAATGAGCAGTTCTTC. This gives the protein CASSRYDRAIDNEQFF.

The chain uses TRBV13 and TRBJ2-7; TRBD1 aligns across 9 bases. Per the germline V gene, CDR1 is PRHDT and CDR2 is FYEKMQ (reference sequence). The CDR3 has 14 residues. V was clipped by 0 bases and J by 6 bases; unmatched bases: 3. CDR3 amino acids: CASSLGQGASEQYF. The CDR3 coding sequence is TGTGCCAGCAGCTTAGGACAGGGGGCTTCCGAGCAGTACTTC.

There are many counts of this clonotype. The chain joins TRBV28 to TRBJ2-6; D not certain. This CDR3 has 15 amino acids. V was pared by 2 bases and J by 1 base, with 6 bases between. The V gene's germline CDR1 is MDHEN and CDR2 SYDVKM. The CDR3 loop is CASSLVGSGANVLTF. As DNA, the CDR3 is TGTGCCAGCAGTTTAGTCGGTTCTGGGGCCAACGTCCTGACTTTC.

This clonotype was counted at least ten times. This chain uses TRBV27 with TRBJ2-1, with 10 nucleotides matching TRBD1. The CDR3 extends over 15 amino acids. With 5 bases clipped from V and 1 base from J, the junction kept 2 bases outside the gene matches. Germline V lookup: CDR1 MNHEY, CDR2 SMNVEV (reference sequence). The CDR3 DNA follows: TGTGCCAGCAGTGGGGGACAGGGGTCCTACAATGAGCAGTTCTTC. This codes for CASSGGQGSYNEQFF.